The 16 T cell receptor beta chains given below trace back to one sample, sequenced in a study of OX40 agonist ivuxolimab in advanced cancers. Sequencing used immunoSEQ multiplex PCR; TCRdb keeps in-frame clones, though not all of them. The top ten clones hold around 15% of a sample with under 30,000 clones, roughly 76% of them seen once. The source material was CD4+ or CD8+ T cells sorted from blood, sampled in a trial of the OX40 agonist ivuxolimab. These receptors all stem from an adult with an advanced solid tumor such as melanoma, head and neck, liver or kidney cancer.

Only a few counts were recorded for this clone. The chain recombines TRBV5-1 with TRBJ1-1, with 9 bases identical to TRBD1. Germline loops: CDR1 SGHRS, CDR2 YFSETQ. The CDR3 is 14 amino acids. The V gene end was trimmed by 6 bases and the J gene end by 1 base; junction bases not matched to a gene: 4. CDR3 DNA: TGCGCCAGCACCTGGGACAGGGCGAACACTGAAGCTTTCTTT. It specifies CASTWDRANTEAFF.

In its sample, this clone was seen a few times. The rearrangement links TRBV5-8 to TRBJ2-7; the D call may be TRBD1 or TRBD2 (5 bases each). In germline, CDR1 is SGHTS, CDR2 YDEGEE. Trimming cost V 4 bases and J 0 bases, with 14 bases left between them. The CDR3 sequence is 15 residues long. The DNA for the CDR3 is TGTGCCAGCAGCCAAGGGACGGATAACTCCTACGAGCAGTACTTC. It codes for CASSQGTDNSYEQYF.

By proportion, this clone is medium-sized (0.01 to 0.1%). The J gene is TRBJ2-1, the V gene TRBV5-1; 7 bases fit TRBD1. V shed 2 bases, J shed 1 base, and the junction held 9 bases outside the gene matches. This CDR3 spans 17 amino acids. The germline CDR1 and CDR2 sequences are SGHRS and YFSETQ. This CDR3 reads CASSFSVLDRSYNEQFF. In DNA form, the CDR3 reads TGCGCCAGCAGCTTTTCAGTCTTGGACAGGTCCTACAATGAGCAGTTCTTC.

This chain joins TRBV4-3 and TRBJ1-2; D unclear. The CDR3 is made up of 16 amino acids. CDR1 and CDR2 (germline): LGHNA, YSLEER. The V and J ends lost 0 bases and 2 bases respectively, with 13 bases between them. The CDR3 DNA is TGCGCCAGCAGCCAAGAGAGGGTCAGTTCGAACTATGGCTACACCTTC. It translates to CASSQERVSSNYGYTF.

The chain links TRBV6-6 to TRBJ2-7; D not resolved. The germline V gene has CDR1 MNHNY and CDR2 SVGAGI (reference sequence). The CDR3 runs to 11 residues. V was clipped by 7 bases and J by 6 bases, with 10 bases between them. The CDR3 reads CASTSGVEQYF. CDR3 sequence (DNA): TGTGCCAGCACCTCCGGAGTCGAGCAGTACTTC.

J is TRBJ1-1 and V is TRBV2; 9 positions match TRBD1. J was trimmed by 4 bases and V by 3 bases; bases with no gene match: 6. The CDR3 has 15 amino acids. CDR1 and CDR2 from the germline V gene are SNHLY and FYNNEI. CDR3 region: CASSDPGQGTTEAFF. CDR3 nucleotides: TGTGCCAGCAGTGACCCCGGACAGGGGACCACTGAAGCTTTCTTT.

J is TRBJ1-1 and V is TRBV9; D gene ambiguous. The ends were cut back, 4 bases at V and 5 bases at J, with 24 bases in the middle. This CDR3 spans 17 amino acids. The germline V gene encodes CDR1 SGDLS and CDR2 YYNGEE. CDR3 nucleotide sequence: TGTGCCAGCAGCTCAGAAACCGGAACCAAAGGGAATACTGAAGCTTTCTTT. Translating it yields CASSSETGTKGNTEAFF.

This clone was seen a handful of times. The V gene is TRBV5-4, the J gene TRBJ2-2, with a weak D call TRBD1 (5 bases). The CDR3 is made up of 16 amino acids. The V gene lost 0 bases and the J gene lost 0 bases, with 9 bases spanning the gap. Germline values: CDR1 SGHNT, CDR2 YYREEE (reference sequence). The CDR3 DNA reads TGTGCCAGCAGCTTGGAGGGGCACTCGAACACCGGGGAGCTGTTTTTT. It translates to CASSLEGHSNTGELFF.

The V call is TRBV19, the J call TRBJ1-5; perhaps TRBD1 as D (6 bases). CDR1 is LNHDA, CDR2 SQIVND, per germline (reference sequence). The CDR3 is 16 residues long. V dropped 4 bases and J dropped 2 bases, with 15 bases sitting between them. The CDR3 nucleotides are TGTGCCAGTAGTAATGGGGGCGCGTACGGCAATCAGCCCCAGCATTTT. It is translated as CASSNGGAYGNQPQHF.

The V gene is TRBV5-4, the J gene TRBJ2-7; 7 bases are a match to TRBD1. This CDR3 contains 14 residues. Germline V lookup: CDR1 SGHNT, CDR2 YYREEE (reference sequence). With 5 bases clipped from V and 3 bases from J, the junction kept 8 bases outside the gene matches. CDR3 sequence reads: CASSPPDRSYEQYF. The CDR3 nucleotides are TGTGCCAGCAGTCCCCCGGACAGGAGCTACGAGCAGTACTTC. Drawing the rest from reference TRBV5-4 and TRBJ2-7, the complete variable domain is ETGVTQSPTHLIKTRGQQVTLRCSSQSGHNTVSWYQQALGQGPQFIFQYYREEENGRGNFPPRFSGLQFPNYSSELNVNALELDDSALYLCASSPPDRSYEQYFGPGTRLTVT.

This clone was picked up a small number of times. This sequence joins TRBV4-1 and TRBJ2-1; 13 bases align to TRBD2. The CDR3 spans 15 residues. Trimming took 6 bases from V and 5 from J; bases not matched to a gene: 4. Germline lookup yields CDR1 MGHRA and CDR2 YSYEKL. CDR3 loop: CASRRGTSGDNEQFF. The CDR3, as DNA: TGCGCCAGCAGGAGGGGGACTAGCGGGGACAATGAGCAGTTCTTC.

The chain links TRBV18 to TRBJ1-1; no firm D call. The CDR3 consists of 17 residues. Germline V gene data show CDR1 as KGHSH and CDR2 as LQKENI. V lost 3 bases and J 3 bases, leaving 20 bases between the germline ends. The CDR3 here is CASSPWREEDYDTEAFF. The CDR3 DNA sequence: TGTGCCAGCTCACCGTGGAGAGAGGAGGACTATGACACTGAAGCTTTCTTT.

This rearrangement joins TRBV7-9 to TRBJ1-4, with TRBD1 identical over 10 bases. Trimming took 5 bases from V and 8 from J; bases not matched to a gene: 11. The CDR3 is made up of 16 amino acids. Germline V gene data show CDR1 as SEHNR and CDR2 as FQNEAQ (reference sequence). The CDR3 loop is CASSHRDRGGEEKLFF. The CDR3 bases are TGTGCCAGCAGCCACCGGGACAGGGGCGGAGAAGAAAAACTGTTTTTT.

This chain connects TRBV29-1 to TRBJ2-7, with a tentative D call TRBD2 (5 bases). The CDR3 length is 12 residues. Germline CDR1 and CDR2: SQVTM and ANQGSEA. V lost 3 bases and J 2 bases, leaving 8 bases between the germline ends. CDR3 region: CSVERRPYEQYF. CDR3 DNA sequence: TGCAGCGTTGAGCGGAGGCCCTACGAGCAGTACTTC.

The J gene is TRBJ2-5, the V gene TRBV7-9; possible D gene TRBD2, 6 bases. The V end was cut by 5 bases, the J end by 0 bases, with 16 bases between. CDR1 and CDR2 (germline): SEHNR, FQNEAQ (reference sequence). The CDR3 has 16 residues. CDR3 sequence (DNA): TGTGCCAGCAGCAGCCGGGACTCCTCGTACCAAGAGACCCAGTACTTC. It translates to CASSSRDSSYQETQYF.

This chain links TRBV4-3 with TRBJ1-3, with a tentative D call TRBD1 (6 bases). The length of the CDR3 is 15 residues. V was clipped by 6 bases and J by 0 bases, with 12 bases between them. Germline assignment: CDR1 LGHNA and CDR2 YSLEER. CDR3 bases: TGCGCCAGCAGTCGGGACAATCACTCTGGAAACACCATATATTTT. Its protein is CASSRDNHSGNTIYF.